This paragraph covers one T cell receptor beta chain sequence. The record originates from a study of control samples from healthy donors and cancer patients. Generated by immunoSEQ multiplex PCR, the TCRdb table keeps only in-frame clones and is missing some. The repertoire has around 140,000 clones, 91% of them found once; the top ten carry approximately 3%. The V end was cut by 1 base, the J end by 1 base, with 22 bases between. Germline CDR1 and CDR2: SGHRS and YFSETQ. The length of the CDR3 is 19 residues. Input material: blood. The chain couples TRBV5-1 to TRBJ2-3; perhaps TRBD2 as D (7 bases). The receptor was isolated from a man aged 25 to 40 in good health. In DNA form, the CDR3 reads TGCGCCAGCAGCTTGTACGGGTCCCCTCCGGGGGGCGGCACAGATACGCAGTATTTT. Its translation: CASSLYGSPPGGGTDTQYF.